Each of the 6 T cell receptor beta chains below was sequenced from the same sample in a study of blood T cell repertoires in COVID-19. Profiling relied on immunoSEQ multiplex PCR, and the TCRdb table lists in-frame clones only, not all of them. Of about 160,000 clones in the sample, about 85% were seen once. The material sequenced was peripheral blood. These receptors were obtained from a man aged 40-50 years with acute or convalescent COVID-19.

The chain is built from TRBV29-1 and TRBJ1-4; no reliable D call. This CDR3 is built from 13 residues. With 4 bases removed from V and 0 bases from J, the gap between germline ends came to 6 bases. Per the germline V gene, CDR1 is SQVTM and CDR2 is ANQGSEA. The CDR3 bases are TGCAGCGTTGCGAGGGCAACTAATGAAAAACTGTTTTTT. It specifies CSVARATNEKLFF. Together with reference TRBV29-1 and TRBJ1-4, the CDR3 gives the full variable domain: SAVISQKPSRDICQRGTSLTIQCQVDSQVTMMFWYRQQPGQSLTLIATANQGSEATYESGFVIDKFPISRPNLTFSTLTVSNMSPEDSSIYLCSVARATNEKLFFGSGTQLSVL.

The chain carries TRBV5-4 and TRBJ2-5, with D possibly being TRBD2 (7 bases). Germline V gene data show CDR1 as SGHNT and CDR2 as YYREEE (reference sequence). Trimming removed 0 bases at V and 8 bases at J, with 14 bases between. The CDR3 length is 14 residues. DNA for the CDR3: TGTGCCAGCAGCTTGGCGGCGGGGGCGCGTACCCAGTACTTC. The encoded protein is CASSLAAGARTQYF.

This clone was detected a few times. This rearrangement joins TRBV11-2 to TRBJ2-1, with D tentatively TRBD1 (5 bases). Germline-derived CDR1 and CDR2 are SGHAT and FQNNGV. The germline V and J ends were trimmed by 3 bases and 0 bases, with 15 bases remaining between them. This CDR3 region has 17 residues. CDR3 nucleotide sequence: TGTGCCAGCAGCTTTTCCCTCAGACAGAGCTCCTACAATGAGCAGTTCTTC. It encodes CASSFSLRQSSYNEQFF.

This clone was seen a handful of times. This chain links TRBV5-6 with TRBJ2-1; TRBD2 matches 8 bases. The V and J ends lost 0 bases and 3 bases, in that order; junction bases with no gene match: 5. The CDR3 totals 16 residues. CDR1 and CDR2 (germline): SGHDT, YYEEEE. CDR3 protein: CASSLEASGYYNEQFF. CDR3 bases: TGTGCCAGCAGCTTGGAGGCTAGCGGGTACTACAATGAGCAGTTCTTC.

The chain is built from TRBV7-6 and TRBJ2-5, with 10 bases that match TRBD2. Germline V gene lookup returns CDR1 SGHVS and CDR2 FNYEAQ. J lost 3 bases, V lost 8 bases, and 9 bases had no gene match. The CDR3 runs to 15 residues. CDR3 bases: TGTGCCAGCGCGCCTAGCGGGGGCCCCAAAGAGACCCAGTACTTC. This encodes CASAPSGGPKETQYF.

This clone was seen once. The rearrangement uses TRBV6-1 and TRBJ2-3; the D is unclear. Germline CDR1 and CDR2: MNHNS and SASEGT. V lost 1 base and J 0 bases, leaving 29 bases between the germline ends. The CDR3 has 22 residues. CDR3 in amino acids: CASSEDSASIFAPNPSTDTQYF. Here the CDR3 DNA reads TGTGCCAGCAGTGAAGACTCTGCCTCTATTTTTGCGCCTAACCCTAGCACAGATACGCAGTATTTT.